This passage covers 30 T cell receptor beta chains from one sample sequenced in a study of T cell clonality in common variable immunodeficiency. Measured with immunoSEQ multiplex PCR; TCRdb has only the in-frame clones, and not every one. Listed for the sample are tens of thousands of clones, none seen a single time. Sequenced material: peripheral blood mononuclear cells. Source of these receptors: a person between 18 and 75 years old in good health.

This clone was observed many times. Read sequence stops 3 residues before the CDR3 end, and the germline J gene provides the missing end. The rearrangement links TRBV4-1 to TRBJ1-1; D is undetermined. Germline V gene sequence: CDR1 MGHRA, CDR2 YSYEKL. This CDR3 spans 11 amino acids. V was shortened by 5 bases and J by 2 bases, with 3 bases between the two germline ends. The covered CDR3 bases are TGCGCCAGCAGCAGCAACACTGAA. It is translated as CASSSNTE. The whole CDR3 protein reads CASSSNTEAFF.

This clone has ten or more counts. Sequencing ends 3 residues short of the CDR3 end; the germline J gene provides the rest. The chain recombines TRBV6-4 with TRBJ2-2; TRBD1 is a possible D gene (6 bases). CDR1 MRHNA and CDR2 SNTAGT come from the germline V gene. V dropped 7 bases and J dropped 4 bases, with 13 bases sitting between them. The CDR3 length is 14 residues. Partial CDR3 DNA: TGTGCCAGCACCCTAGGGGGTCGCACCGGGGAG. As protein: CASTLGGRTGE. The whole CDR3 is CASTLGGRTGELFF.

On this clone itself: Sequencing ends 3 residues short of the CDR3 end; the germline J gene provides the rest. The rearrangement joins TRBV18 to TRBJ2-7; the match to TRBD2 covers 7 bases. Trimming at V came to 4 bases and at J to 2 bases, leaving 14 bases not matched to a gene. The CDR3 spans 17 residues. Germline loops: CDR1 KGHSH, CDR2 LQKENI. CDR3 residues: CASSLVDSGPYAYEQYF. The DNA read from the CDR3 is TGTGCCAGCTCACTAGTCGATAGCGGGCCTTACGCCTACGAG.

In this sample, this clone turned up many times. The sequenced fragment ends 3 residues before the CDR3 boundary, so the rest is inferred from the germline J gene. This sequence joins TRBV14 and TRBJ2-1; perhaps TRBD1 as D (5 bases). The germline V gene encodes CDR1 SGHDN and CDR2 FVKESK. The CDR3 totals 15 residues. Trimming stripped 2 bases from V and 3 bases from J, with 11 bases between. The sequenced part of the CDR3 DNA is TGTGCCAGCAGCCAATTCAGGGTTAACTACAATGAG. This encodes CASSQFRVNYNE. The whole CDR3 protein is CASSQFRVNYNEQFF.

This clone occurred many times. The read stops 3 residues short of the end of the CDR3; the missing end is completed from the germline J gene. The rearrangement links TRBV5-6 to TRBJ1-1, with D possibly being TRBD1 (5 bases). Per the germline V gene, CDR1 is SGHDT and CDR2 is YYEEEE. The CDR3 has 13 residues. V lost 0 bases to trimming and J lost 5 bases, with 8 bases between them. The CDR3 loop reads CASSLGSGTEAFF. The sequenced part of the CDR3 DNA is TGTGCCAGCAGCTTGGGGTCAGGGACTGAA.

There are many counts of this clone. From the germline J gene comes the end of the CDR3, since the read stops 3 residues before it. The chain recombines TRBV7-9 with TRBJ1-1; tentative D call: TRBD1 (5 bases). Germline CDR1 is SEHNR and CDR2 is FQNEAQ (reference sequence). V lost 1 base and J lost 0, with 9 bases in between. The CDR3 extends over 15 amino acids. The CDR3 DNA, read in part, is TGTGCCAGCAGCTTAGGGGGGACTATGAACACTGAA. It specifies CASSLGGTMNTE. The CDR3 reads in full as CASSLGGTMNTEAFF.

The table lists this clone with many counts. The read is 3 residues too short to cover the CDR3 end, so that end is filled in from the germline J gene. V and J are TRBV10-3 and TRBJ2-1, with 7 bases identical to TRBD1. With V trimmed by 0 bases and J by 1 base, 3 bases remained unmatched. This CDR3 is built from 16 residues. Per germline, CDR1 ENHRY and CDR2 SYGVKD. CDR3 sequence: CAISESNRGSYNEQFF. The part of the CDR3 DNA that was read is TGTGCCATCAGTGAGTCTAACAGGGGTTCCTACAATGAG.

This clone has ten or more counts. The observed sequence ends 3 residues before the CDR3 terminus, with the missing tail filled in from the germline J gene. V and J are TRBV20-1 and TRBJ2-2; TRBD1 is a possible D gene (5 bases). The CDR3 runs 15 residues. V shed 3 bases and J shed 5 bases, with 16 bases lying between them. CDR1 DFQATT and CDR2 SNEGSKA come from the germline V gene (reference sequence). CDR3 loop: CSARGPGDWTGELFF. CDR3 DNA (partial): TGCAGTGCTAGGGGGCCCGGTGACTGGACCGGGGAG.

This clone was recorded at least ten times. The read comes to an end 3 residues before the CDR3 does, leaving the germline J gene to fill in the end. The chain is built from TRBV7-9 and TRBJ1-5, with 7 nucleotides matching TRBD1. Germline lookup yields CDR1 SEHNR and CDR2 FQNEAQ (reference sequence). CDR3 size: 14 residues. The J segment lost 7 bases and the V segment lost 4 bases, leaving 7 bases of the junction unmatched. The CDR3 sequence: CASSSTGEAQPQHF. Incomplete CDR3 DNA: TGTGCCAGCAGCTCAACAGGGGAGGCCCAGCCC.

This clone was found many times. The sequence runs out 3 residues before the end of the CDR3; the remainder is reconstructed from the germline J gene. This chain uses TRBV20-1 with TRBJ2-1; perhaps D is TRBD1 or TRBD2 (5 bases each). Germline-derived CDR1 and CDR2 are DFQATT and SNEGSKA (reference sequence). The CDR3 loop spans 12 amino acids. V was clipped by 7 bases and J by 8 bases, with 15 bases between them. The part of the CDR3 DNA that was read is TGCAGTGTTGAGGGGCTGAGTTATGAG. Encoded protein: CSVEGLSYE. The entire CDR3 protein is CSVEGLSYEQFF.

This clone was seen many times. The CDR3 goes on 3 residues after the read ends, and that part is filled in from the germline J gene. The genes are TRBV20-1 and TRBJ2-1, with D possibly matching TRBD2 (5 bases). Deletions cut 2 bases from V and 6 bases from J, with 11 bases between. The CDR3 is 13 residues long. Germline-derived CDR1 and CDR2 are DFQATT and SNEGSKA (reference sequence). CDR3 DNA (partial): TGCAGTGCTAGAATCCTAGCAAGCAATGAG. It translates to CSARILASNE. The full CDR3 protein reads CSARILASNEQFF.

This clone was seen at least ten times. The read ends 3 residues early relative to the CDR3; the germline J gene fills the gap. The genes are TRBV2 and TRBJ2-2; TRBD2 matches at 13 bases. The junction had 7 bases not matched to a gene; V was cut back by 7 bases and J by 5 bases. Germline CDR1 and CDR2: SNHLY and FYNNEI. The CDR3 is 16 amino acids. CDR3 DNA, as far as it was read: TGTGCCAGCACCAGGGGACTAGCGGGGAGAACCGGGGAG. It is translated as CASTRGLAGRTGE. The whole CDR3 reads CASTRGLAGRTGELFF.

Ten or more counts support this clone. The read gets to within 3 residues of the CDR3 end, and the germline J gene fills in the rest. V is TRBV6-4 and J is TRBJ2-3, with 7 bases that match TRBD2. The V gene end was trimmed by 3 bases and the J gene end by 4 bases; junction bases not matched to a gene: 10. The germline V gene encodes CDR1 MRHNA and CDR2 SNTAGT. The CDR3 is 16 residues long. The CDR3 loop is CASSESSGGGADTQYF. The covered CDR3 bases are TGTGCCAGCAGTGAGTCCTCGGGGGGTGGCGCAGATACG.

This clone was recorded at least ten times. The CDR3 extends 3 residues past the end of the read, so its final part is completed from the germline J gene. This chain uses TRBV6-1 with TRBJ1-4, with D possibly matching TRBD1 (6 bases). Per the germline V gene, CDR1 is MNHNS and CDR2 is SASEGT. Between the trimmed V and J ends, which lost 4 bases and 10 bases, there was a span of 16 bases. The CDR3 contains 14 residues. CDR3 DNA, as far as it was read: TGTGCCAGCAGTGGTACAACAGGGCAGGTAAAA. It encodes CASSGTTGQVK. The complete CDR3 sequence is CASSGTTGQVKLFF.

This clone was seen at least ten times. The CDR3 end lies 3 residues beyond the end of the read and is filled in from the germline J gene. The rearrangement links TRBV20-1 to TRBJ2-3, with D perhaps matching TRBD2 (5 bases). Germline lookup yields CDR1 DFQATT and CDR2 SNEGSKA (reference sequence). The CDR3 extends over 15 amino acids. Trimming pared 0 bases from V and 8 bases from J, leaving 18 bases between. The covered CDR3 bases are TGCAGTGCTAGAGATACGAACCCCGGACGGGGTACG. It encodes CSARDTNPGRGT. The entire CDR3 reads CSARDTNPGRGTQYF.

This clone has ten or more counts. The read ends 3 residues before the CDR3 terminus; that terminus is restored from the germline J gene. The chain employs TRBV20-1 and TRBJ1-1, with D possibly matching TRBD1 (5 bases). The CDR3 has 11 amino acids. Germline V CDR1 and CDR2: DFQATT, SNEGSKA (reference sequence). The V end lost 2 bases, the J end lost 6 bases, and 7 bases lay between the germline ends. The sequenced part of the CDR3 DNA is TGCAGTGCTAGATGGGGGGCTGAA. This encodes CSARWGAE. The entire CDR3 is CSARWGAEAFF.

This clone was seen ten or more times. Read coverage stops 3 residues before the CDR3 terminus; the germline J gene supplies the remainder. This chain uses TRBV29-1 with TRBJ2-1; tentative D call: TRBD1 (5 bases). The germline V gene encodes CDR1 SQVTM and CDR2 ANQGSEA. The CDR3 covers 16 residues. V lost 3 bases to trimming and J lost 0 bases, with 15 bases between them. CDR3 bases read: TGCAGCGTTGAGCCCGACAGCCGACTCTCCTACAATGAG. It codes for CSVEPDSRLSYNE. The complete CDR3 protein is CSVEPDSRLSYNEQFF.

This clone was detected many times. The CDR3 is cut off 3 residues early in the read; its end comes from the germline J gene. The chain joins TRBV6-2 or TRBV6-3 to TRBJ2-2, with D perhaps matching TRBD1 (6 bases). The length of the CDR3 is 14 residues. Deletions cut 7 bases from V and 5 bases from J, with 14 bases between. In germline, CDR1 is MNHEY, CDR2 SVGEGT. The DNA read from the CDR3 is TGTGCCAGCAAAAAGACAGGAGGAACCGGGGAG. The encoded protein is CASKKTGGTGE. The CDR3 in full is CASKKTGGTGELFF.

In regard to this clone: Read coverage stops 3 residues before the CDR3 terminus; the germline J gene supplies the remainder. This sequence joins TRBV11-3 and TRBJ2-7, with 11 nucleotides matching TRBD1. With 6 bases clipped from V and 2 bases from J, the junction kept 6 bases outside the gene matches. The CDR3 totals 15 residues. Germline CDR1 is SGHNT and CDR2 is YENEEA. CDR3 DNA (partial): TGTGCCAGCAGGCTAGGACAGGGGGCAACCTACGAG. Its translation is CASRLGQGATYE. The full CDR3 protein is CASRLGQGATYEQYF.

At least ten counts were recorded for this clone. The CDR3 end falls 3 residues outside the read, so it is completed with the germline J gene. The chain recombines TRBV7-9 with TRBJ1-6, with TRBD1 as a possible D gene (5 bases). The CDR3 covers 15 residues. V dropped 4 bases and J dropped 9 bases, with 16 bases sitting between them. CDR1 SEHNR and CDR2 FQNEAQ come from the germline V gene (reference sequence). Here the CDR3 reads CASSSSRAGGSPLHF. Partial CDR3 DNA: TGTGCCAGCAGCTCCTCGAGAGCCGGGGGTTCACCC.

This clone was counted ten times or more. Read sequence stops 3 residues before the CDR3 end, and the germline J gene provides the missing end. The chain has TRBV5-1 and TRBJ1-1; the match to TRBD1 covers 7 bases. Trimming at V came to 5 bases and at J to 4 bases, leaving 5 bases not matched to a gene. This CDR3 spans 13 amino acids. Germline-derived CDR1 and CDR2 are SGHRS and YFSETQ. CDR3 amino acids: CASSRGQVTEAFF. The part of the CDR3 DNA that was read is TGCGCCAGCAGTAGGGGGCAGGTCACTGAA.

This clone was counted ten times or more. The CDR3 end lies 3 residues beyond the end of the read and is filled in from the germline J gene. The chain recombines TRBV6-2 or TRBV6-3 with TRBJ2-5; TRBD2 is a possible D gene (5 bases). Germline loops: CDR1 MNHEY, CDR2 SVGEGT. The CDR3 loop spans 12 amino acids. V lost 7 bases and J lost 5, with 11 bases in between. The part of the CDR3 DNA that was read is TGTGCCAGCACGACTACCAGGGAGACC. Amino acids: CASTTTRET. The entire CDR3 is CASTTTRETQYF.

This clone was observed at least ten times. The read finishes 3 residues shy of the CDR3 end, and the germline J gene is used to complete it. The J gene is TRBJ2-2, the V gene TRBV20-1; 7 nucleotides match TRBD1. CDR1 and CDR2 (germline): DFQATT, SNEGSKA (reference sequence). This CDR3 has 14 amino acids. CDR3 in amino acids: CSAKLTGDGAPLFF. CDR3 DNA (partial): TGCAGTGCGAAACTTACAGGGGACGGGGCACCG.

There are many counts of this clone. The CDR3 extends 3 residues past the end of the read, so its final part is completed from the germline J gene. The chain recombines TRBV4-2 with TRBJ1-2, with 10 bases aligning to TRBD1. There are 14 residues in the CDR3. Germline-derived CDR1 and CDR2 are LGHNA and YNFKEQ. V shed 4 bases and J 7 bases; nucleotides not matched to a gene: 6. Incomplete CDR3 DNA: TGTGCCAGCAGCCCTATTGGACAGGGGGGTGGC. Its protein product is CASSPIGQGGG. The entire CDR3 sequence reads CASSPIGQGGGYTF.

The table lists this clone with many counts. The DNA ends 3 residues before the CDR3 does, and the rest of the CDR3 is filled in from the germline J gene. This chain joins TRBV7-3 and TRBJ2-1; D remains unclear. The CDR3 covers 14 residues. In germline, CDR1 is SGHTA, CDR2 FQGTGA. V was trimmed by 0 bases and J by 8 bases, leaving 11 bases between them. Incomplete CDR3 DNA: TGTGCCAGCAGCTTAACGGGTGGGCAGGATGAG. Translation gives CASSLTGGQDE. The full CDR3 is CASSLTGGQDEQFF.

There are many counts of this clone. Read sequence stops 3 residues before the CDR3 end, and the germline J gene provides the missing end. The chain joins TRBV19 to TRBJ1-3; no reliable D call. CDR1 is LNHDA and CDR2 is SQIVND in the germline V gene (reference sequence). With 3 bases removed from V and 2 bases from J, the gap between germline ends came to 17 bases. This CDR3 has 17 amino acids. The DNA read from the CDR3 is TGTGCCAGTAGTATTGAGACCGGGGTCTGGACTGGAAACACC. This codes for CASSIETGVWTGNT. The complete CDR3 sequence is CASSIETGVWTGNTIYF.

The sample holds a few counts of this clone. Read sequence stops 3 residues before the CDR3 end, and the germline J gene provides the missing end. The rearrangement joins TRBV5-1 to TRBJ2-7; 8 nucleotides match TRBD1. Germline lookup yields CDR1 SGHRS and CDR2 YFSETQ. J was trimmed by 5 bases and V by 4 bases; bases with no gene match: 14. The CDR3 is 16 residues long. The DNA read from the CDR3 is TGCGCCAGCAGCCGTCAACAGGGGACAGGCTGGGACGAG. It translates to CASSRQQGTGWDE. The complete CDR3 protein is CASSRQQGTGWDEQYF.

This clone has a count of ten or more. Read data end 3 residues before the CDR3 end; the end is taken from the germline J gene. This chain uses TRBV6-1 with TRBJ1-6; 12 nucleotides line up with TRBD1. Germline CDR1 and CDR2: MNHNS and SASEGT. After removal of 4 bases from V and 10 bases from J, the junction contained 2 bases not matched to a gene. This CDR3 region has 14 residues. The sequenced part of the CDR3 DNA is TGTGCCAGCAGTGTAGGGACAGGGGGCTCACCC. This encodes CASSVGTGGSP. The whole CDR3 sequence is CASSVGTGGSPLHF.

In this sample, this clone turned up many times. The read terminates 3 residues before the CDR3 end, so the remaining end is supplied by the germline J gene. This chain uses TRBV19 with TRBJ2-3; D unresolved. CDR1 LNHDA and CDR2 SQIVND come from the germline V gene (reference sequence). The CDR3 sequence is 12 residues long. The V end was cut by 10 bases, the J end by 4 bases, with 12 bases between. The covered CDR3 bases are TGTGCCACTCAGGCTGGGTCAGATACG. Translation: CATQAGSDT. The CDR3, in full, reads CATQAGSDTQYF.

This clone has ten or more counts. The read is 3 residues too short to cover the CDR3 end, so that end is filled in from the germline J gene. The V gene is TRBV13, the J gene TRBJ2-3, with D perhaps matching TRBD2 (6 bases). V was shortened by 5 bases and J by 1 base, with 19 bases between the two germline ends. The CDR3 has 17 residues. CDR1 PRHDT and CDR2 FYEKMQ come from the germline V gene (reference sequence). The CDR3 spells CASSQFWVSSGTDTQYF. CDR3 DNA (partial): TGTGCCAGCAGCCAATTCTGGGTGTCTAGCGGCACAGATACG.